The 19 T cell receptor beta chains listed next were all sequenced from one sample in a study of T cells in tuberculosis. Sorting used thawed, overnight-rested PBMC stained with anti-CD3, a viability dye and GMM-loaded CD1B tetramer. The CD1B tetramers carried C32 glucose monomycolate purified from Rhodococcus equi. Method: immunoSEQ multiplex PCR; TCRdb's copy keeps in-frame clones and lacks some. Found here are some 90,000 clones, roughly 88% of them singletons; the top ten hold about 1.9%. The material sequenced was CD1b-GMM tetramer-negative cells sorted from PBMCs. These receptors all stem from an adult woman with latent tuberculosis.

The chain carries TRBV4-1 and TRBJ1-3, with a weak D call TRBD1 (5 bases). Germline V gives CDR1 MGHRA, CDR2 YSYEKL. The CDR3 is made up of 16 amino acids. Trimming took 1 base from V and 0 from J, leaving 10 bases between them. For the CDR3, the DNA is TGCGCCAGCAGCCAAGTTGGGGCAGCCTCTGGAAACACCATATATTTT. Protein: CASSQVGAASGNTIYF.

The rearrangement joins TRBV4-1 to TRBJ2-3; 13 positions agree with TRBD2. In germline, CDR1 is MGHRA, CDR2 YSYEKL. The junction had 5 bases not matched to a gene; V was cut back by 0 bases and J by 2 bases. The CDR3 is made up of 18 amino acids. In nucleotides, the CDR3 is TGCGCCAGCAGCCAAGAGACGACTAGCGGGGGGACCACAGATACGCAGTATTTT. Translation: CASSQETTSGGTTDTQYF.

The chain employs TRBV30 and TRBJ1-5; 10 nucleotides align to TRBD1. The CDR3 is made up of 14 amino acids. CDR1 is GTSNPN and CDR2 is SVGIG in the germline V gene (reference sequence). The V and J ends lost 2 bases and 4 bases, in that order; junction bases with no gene match: 2. CDR3 protein: CAWSTGQGNQPQHF. The CDR3 coding sequence is TGTGCCTGGAGTACGGGACAGGGGAATCAGCCCCAGCATTTT.

The V gene is TRBV5-8, the J gene TRBJ1-5; 12 nucleotides align to TRBD1. CDR1 SGHTS and CDR2 YDEGEE come from the germline V gene. The V and J ends lost 5 bases and 1 base, in that order; junction bases with no gene match: 7. This CDR3 has 17 amino acids. The DNA of the CDR3 is TGTGCCAGCAGGGGGACAGGGGGCATGTCGAGCAATCAGCCCCAGCATTTT. It codes for CASRGTGGMSSNQPQHF.

The count of this clone is one. The chain is built from TRBV5-5 and TRBJ1-5, with a tentative D call TRBD1 (5 bases). With 0 bases removed from V and 3 bases from J, the gap between germline ends came to 7 bases. The germline CDR1 and CDR2 sequences are SGHKS and YYEKEE (reference sequence). This CDR3 comprises 14 residues. Written as DNA, the CDR3 is TGTGCCAGCAGCTTGGGGGGCCCCAATCAGCCCCAGCATTTT. The encoded protein is CASSLGGPNQPQHF. The full variable domain, its missing parts supplied by reference TRBV5-5 and TRBJ1-5, is DAGVTQSPTHLIKTRGQQVTLRCSPISGHKSVSWYQQVLGQGPQFIFQYYEKEERGRGNFPDRFSARQFPNYSSELNVNALLLGDSALYLCASSLGGPNQPQHFGDGTRLSIL.

J is TRBJ2-1 and V is TRBV4-1; 7 bases agree with TRBD1. Germline CDR1 reads MGHRA; CDR2 reads YSYEKL. CDR3 length: 20 residues. Trimming removed 1 base from V and 0 bases from J; junction bases left unmatched: 15. CDR3 nucleotides: TGCGCCAGCAGCCAAGGTTTTTTACGGACAGGTGGTTCCTCCTACAATGAGCAGTTCTTC. Translated: CASSQGFLRTGGSSYNEQFF.

This clone is a singleton in its sample. The rearrangement joins TRBV9 to TRBJ1-3; 9 positions match TRBD1. The germline CDR1 and CDR2 sequences are SGDLS and YYNGEE. Germline trimming cut 4 bases from V and 6 bases from J; bases unmatched to any gene: 5. This CDR3 is 14 amino acids long. CDR3 bases: TGTGCCAGCAGCCGGGGGGACAGGGCAAACACCATATATTTT. It encodes CASSRGDRANTIYF.

Worth noting for this clone: The sample has other DNA sequences that encode this CDR3 too. This chain uses TRBV18 with TRBJ1-5; 10 bases line up with TRBD1. The germline gives CDR1 KGHSH, CDR2 LQKENI. V lost 5 bases to trimming and J lost 3 bases; unmatched junction nucleotides: 4. The CDR3 extends over 15 amino acids. The CDR3 DNA sequence: TGTGCCAGCTCAACGGGGACAGGGGCCAATCAGCCCCAGCATTTT. This sequence encodes CASSTGTGANQPQHF. Looking up the rest from reference TRBV18 and TRBJ1-5 gives the full variable domain: NAGVMQNPRHLVRRRGQEARLRCSPMKGHSHVYWYRQLPEEGLKFMVYLQKENIIDESGMPKERFSAEFPKEGPSILRIQQVVRGDSAAYFCASSTGTGANQPQHFGDGTRLSIL.

The rearrangement uses TRBV14 and TRBJ1-2; TRBD1 agrees at 9 bases. Germline V gene data show CDR1 as SGHDN and CDR2 as FVKESK. With 6 bases clipped from V and 4 bases from J, the junction kept 18 bases outside the gene matches. The CDR3 loop spans 18 amino acids. CDR3 amino acids: CASSPRIITGGPAYGYTF. CDR3 coding DNA: TGTGCCAGCAGTCCTCGAATTATAACAGGGGGCCCCGCCTATGGCTACACCTTC. Looking up the rest from reference TRBV14 and TRBJ1-2 gives the full variable domain: EAGVTQFPSHSVIEKGQTVTLRCDPISGHDNLYWYRRVMGKEIKFLLHFVKESKQDESGMPNNRFLAERTGGTYSTLKVQPAELEDSGVYFCASSPRIITGGPAYGYTFGSGTRLTVV.

In nucleotides, the CDR3 is TGTGCCTGGAGTACGGACAGGAGGACCAATCAGCCCCAGCATTTT. It specifies CAWSTDRRTNQPQHF. The chain combines TRBV30 with TRBJ1-5, with 7 positions matching TRBD1. Unmatched junction bases numbered 7, after V lost 2 bases and J lost 3 bases. The CDR3 sequence is 15 residues long. Germline V gives CDR1 GTSNPN, CDR2 SVGIG (reference sequence).

This clone was seen a single time. This sequence joins TRBV6-1 and TRBJ2-2, with a weak D call TRBD1 (6 bases). Germline-derived CDR1 and CDR2 are MNHNS and SASEGT. V lost 4 bases and J lost 6, with 9 bases in between. The CDR3 covers 13 residues. The CDR3 reads CASSVQGPGELFF. CDR3 nucleotide sequence: TGTGCCAGCAGTGTACAGGGCCCCGGGGAGCTGTTTTTT.

This chain connects TRBV5-1 to TRBJ1-2, with D possibly being TRBD1 (6 bases). This CDR3 has 14 residues. Trimming took off 0 bases at V and 4 bases at J, with 10 bases between the two ends. CDR1 is SGHRS, CDR2 YFSETQ, per germline. DNA of the CDR3: TGCGCCAGCAGCTTGGTTCCAGGGGTCTATGGCTACACCTTC. Translated, it gives CASSLVPGVYGYTF.

CDR3 residues: CAISANRGTKNIQYF. In DNA, the CDR3 is TGTGCCATCAGCGCGAACAGGGGAACCAAAAACATTCAGTACTTC. The chain combines TRBV10-3 with TRBJ2-4; 7 bases align to TRBD1. The ends lost 6 bases at V and 2 bases at J; junction bases unmatched: 7. Germline V gene lookup returns CDR1 ENHRY and CDR2 SYGVKD. The CDR3 covers 15 residues.

This rearrangement joins TRBV12-5 to TRBJ2-1; 8 bases are a match to TRBD2. The CDR3 length is 17 residues. The germline CDR1 and CDR2 sequences are LGHNT and FRNRAP. Unmatched junction bases numbered 14, after V lost 0 bases and J lost 10 bases. This CDR3 is CASGLVPGTRVPREQFF. The CDR3 coding sequence is TGTGCTAGTGGTTTGGTACCCGGGACTAGGGTCCCCAGGGAGCAGTTCTTC.

This chain links TRBV2 with TRBJ2-1, with D possibly matching TRBD1 (5 bases). V was cut by 3 bases and J by 6 bases, with 15 bases left in between. CDR1 is SNHLY, CDR2 FYNNEI, per germline. The length of the CDR3 is 15 residues. The CDR3 spells CASSDAAGKGNEQFF. The DNA of the CDR3 is TGTGCCAGCAGTGATGCGGCAGGGAAGGGCAATGAGCAGTTCTTC.

The chain couples TRBV6-5 to TRBJ2-2, with 7 nucleotides matching TRBD1. This CDR3 region has 14 residues. Per the germline V gene, CDR1 is MNHEY and CDR2 is SVGAGI. J gave up 0 bases and V 7 bases, and 2 bases lay outside the gene matches. CDR3 DNA: TGTGCCAGCAAGGGACAGACGAACACCGGGGAGCTGTTTTTT. Its protein product is CASKGQTNTGELFF.

The chain employs TRBV21-1 and TRBJ2-2; the table's D call, TRBD1, has no DNA check behind it. TRBV21-1 is an annotated pseudogene. CDR3 length: 20 residues. The CDR3, as DNA: TGTGCCAGCAGCAAGTACTGCCAAAACAGGCAAACGCTTAATACCGGGGAGCTGTTTTTT. Translation gives CASSKYCQNRQTLNTGELFF.

The chain is built from TRBV6-5 and TRBJ2-2; D is ambiguous. Germline CDR1 is MNHEY and CDR2 is SVGAGI. The CDR3 consists of 15 residues. V lost 2 bases to trimming and J lost 0 bases, with 7 bases between them. The CDR3 region is CASSYISSNTGELFF. The CDR3 DNA reads as TGTGCCAGCAGTTACATCTCCTCGAACACCGGGGAGCTGTTTTTT.

The chain combines TRBV30 with TRBJ1-1; the D is unclear. CDR3 length: 13 amino acids. V lost 4 bases to trimming and J lost 2 bases, with 11 bases between them. CDR1 GTSNPN and CDR2 SVGIG come from the germline V gene (reference sequence). In DNA, the CDR3 is TGTGCCTGGAAGTTCGGGGTTAACACTGAAGCTTTCTTT. It encodes CAWKFGVNTEAFF.